This T cell receptor beta chain comes out of a study of blood T cell repertoires in COVID-19. Across the whole study: The samples span acute and convalescent COVID-19 from the United States, Italy and Spain. Sources were T cells, B-cell-depleted T cells, or PBMCs; the material itself was cDNA or gDNA.

Per germline, CDR1 SGHNT and CDR2 YYREEE (reference sequence). This CDR3 is built from 16 residues. V shed 1 base, J shed 4 bases, and the junction held 4 bases outside the gene matches. Original processing notes: Nucleated cell number was recorded as an estimate derived from reference gene primer amplification. Measured with immunoSEQ multiplex PCR; TCRdb has only the in-frame clones, and not every one. The V and J calls and the clone size are those of that table, but D and trimming were determined from the DNA. The sample shows around 100,000 clones, roughly nine tenths of them seen only once. The sequencing sample was made of peripheral blood. This rearrangement joins TRBV5-4 to TRBJ1-3, with 11 bases fitting TRBD1. The receptor comes from a man aged 30-40 years in a cohort sampled during active COVID-19. CDR3 amino acids: CASSLTGQGAGNTIYF. CDR3 nucleotides: TGTGCCAGCAGCTTGACCGGACAGGGGGCAGGAAACACCATATATTTT.